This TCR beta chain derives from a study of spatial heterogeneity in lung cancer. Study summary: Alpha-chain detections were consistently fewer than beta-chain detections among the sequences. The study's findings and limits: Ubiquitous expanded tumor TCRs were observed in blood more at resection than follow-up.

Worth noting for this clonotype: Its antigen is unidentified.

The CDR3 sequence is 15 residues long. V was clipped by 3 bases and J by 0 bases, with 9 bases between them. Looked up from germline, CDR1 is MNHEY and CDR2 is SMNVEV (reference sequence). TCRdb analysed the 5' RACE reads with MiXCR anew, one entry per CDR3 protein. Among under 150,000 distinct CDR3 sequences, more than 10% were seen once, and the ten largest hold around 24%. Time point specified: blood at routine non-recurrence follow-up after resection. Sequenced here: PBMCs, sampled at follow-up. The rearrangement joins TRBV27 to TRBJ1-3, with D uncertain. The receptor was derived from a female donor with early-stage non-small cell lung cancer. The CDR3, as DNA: TGTGCCAGCAGTTTTTCCGGGAGCTCTGGAAACACCATATATTTT. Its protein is CASSFSGSSGNTIYF.